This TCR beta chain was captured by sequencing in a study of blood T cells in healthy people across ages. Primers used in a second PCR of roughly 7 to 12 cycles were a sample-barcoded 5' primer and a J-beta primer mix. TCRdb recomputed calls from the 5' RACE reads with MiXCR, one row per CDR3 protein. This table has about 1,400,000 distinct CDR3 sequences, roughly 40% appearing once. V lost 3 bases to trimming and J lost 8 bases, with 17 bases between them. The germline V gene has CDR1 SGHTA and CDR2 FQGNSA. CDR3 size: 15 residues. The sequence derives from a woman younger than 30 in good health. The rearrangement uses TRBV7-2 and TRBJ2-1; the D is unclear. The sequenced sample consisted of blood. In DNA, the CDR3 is TGTGCCAGCAGCTTTGGACCAGCGTCTCTCTATGAGCAGTTCTTC. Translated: CASSFGPASLYEQFF.